Here is one T cell receptor (beta chain) with its context. This sample was included in a study of blood T cell repertoires in COVID-19. About the study: Some COVID-19 samples were acute and others convalescent; all came from the United States, Italy and Spain. In each case, the material was cDNA or gDNA derived from T cells, B-cell-depleted T cells, or PBMCs.

Germline CDR1 LGHNA, CDR2 YNFKEQ. The CDR3 sequence is 21 residues long. With V trimmed by 3 bases and J by 0 bases, 14 bases remained unmatched. As handled by the study authors: Scientists estimated how many nucleated cells there were by amplifying reference gene primers. Data came from immunoSEQ multiplex PCR; TCRdb stores just in-frame clones and leaves some out. V and J calls plus clone size are reproduced from that table; the DNA served to infer D and trimming. The data hold about 300,000 clones, with 83% observed a single time. This receptor was taken from a woman aged 45-65 years with acute or convalescent COVID-19. V is TRBV4-2 and J is TRBJ2-1; 13 positions match TRBD2. Sequenced input: peripheral blood. The CDR3 DNA follows: TGTGCCAGCAGCCATCCCCCGCCGGGACTAGCGGGGTCCCACTCCTACAATGAGCAGTTCTTC. Its translation is CASSHPPPGLAGSHSYNEQFF.